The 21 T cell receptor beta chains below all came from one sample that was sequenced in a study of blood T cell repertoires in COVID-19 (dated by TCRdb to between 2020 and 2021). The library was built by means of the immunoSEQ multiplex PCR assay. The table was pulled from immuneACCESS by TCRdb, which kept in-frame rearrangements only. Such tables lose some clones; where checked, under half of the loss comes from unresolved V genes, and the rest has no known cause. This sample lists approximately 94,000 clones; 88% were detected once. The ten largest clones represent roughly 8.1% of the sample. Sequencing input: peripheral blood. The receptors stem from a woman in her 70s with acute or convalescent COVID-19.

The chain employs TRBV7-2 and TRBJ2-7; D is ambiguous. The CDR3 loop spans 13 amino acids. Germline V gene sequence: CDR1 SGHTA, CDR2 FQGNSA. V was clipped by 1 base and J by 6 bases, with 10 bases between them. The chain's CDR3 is CASSLVFVPEQYF. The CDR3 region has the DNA TGTGCCAGCAGCTTAGTCTTTGTTCCCGAGCAGTACTTC.

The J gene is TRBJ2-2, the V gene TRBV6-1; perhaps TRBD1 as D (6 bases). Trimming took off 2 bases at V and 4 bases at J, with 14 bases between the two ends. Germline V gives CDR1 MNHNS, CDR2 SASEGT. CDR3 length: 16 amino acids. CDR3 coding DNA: TGTGCCAGCAGTGAACGGGCAGGGGTGAGCACCGGGGAGCTGTTTTTT. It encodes CASSERAGVSTGELFF.

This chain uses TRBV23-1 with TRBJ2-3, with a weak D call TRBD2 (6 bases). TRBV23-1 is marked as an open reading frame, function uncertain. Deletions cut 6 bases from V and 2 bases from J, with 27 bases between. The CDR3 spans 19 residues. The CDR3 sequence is CASSPRQWLGLQSTDTQYF. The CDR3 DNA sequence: TGCGCCAGCAGCCCGAGACAGTGGTTGGGACTCCAATCCACAGATACGCAGTATTTT.

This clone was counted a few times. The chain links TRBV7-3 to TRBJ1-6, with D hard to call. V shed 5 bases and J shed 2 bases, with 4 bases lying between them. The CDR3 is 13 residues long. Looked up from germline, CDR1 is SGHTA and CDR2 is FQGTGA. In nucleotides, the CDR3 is TGTGCCAGCAGCCGGGCCTATAATTCACCCCTCCACTTT. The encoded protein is CASSRAYNSPLHF.

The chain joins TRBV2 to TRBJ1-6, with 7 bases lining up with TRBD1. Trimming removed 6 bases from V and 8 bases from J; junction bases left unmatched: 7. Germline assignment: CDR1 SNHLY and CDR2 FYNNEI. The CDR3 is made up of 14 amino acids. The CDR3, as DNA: TGTGCCAGCAGAGGGACAGCAGGTCATTCACCCCTCCACTTT. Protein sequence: CASRGTAGHSPLHF.

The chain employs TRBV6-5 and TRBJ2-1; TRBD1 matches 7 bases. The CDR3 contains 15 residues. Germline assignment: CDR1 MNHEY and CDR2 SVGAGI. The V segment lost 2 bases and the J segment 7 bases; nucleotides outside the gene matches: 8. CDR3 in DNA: TGTGCCAGCAGTTACAGTCCAGGGGGATATAATGAGCAGTTCTTC. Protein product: CASSYSPGGYNEQFF.

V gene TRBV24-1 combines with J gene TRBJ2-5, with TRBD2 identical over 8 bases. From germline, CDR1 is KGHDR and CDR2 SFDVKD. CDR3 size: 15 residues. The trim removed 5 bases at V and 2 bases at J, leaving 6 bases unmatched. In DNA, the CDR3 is TGTGCCACCAGTGTGCGGGGGGCCTGGCAAGAGACCCAGTACTTC. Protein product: CATSVRGAWQETQYF.

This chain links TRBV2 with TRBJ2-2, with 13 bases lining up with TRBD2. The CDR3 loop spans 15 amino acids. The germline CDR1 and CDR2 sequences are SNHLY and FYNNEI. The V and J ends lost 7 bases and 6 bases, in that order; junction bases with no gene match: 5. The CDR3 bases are TGTGCCAGCACTAGGACTAGCGGGGGTTCCGGGGAGCTGTTTTTT. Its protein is CASTRTSGGSGELFF.

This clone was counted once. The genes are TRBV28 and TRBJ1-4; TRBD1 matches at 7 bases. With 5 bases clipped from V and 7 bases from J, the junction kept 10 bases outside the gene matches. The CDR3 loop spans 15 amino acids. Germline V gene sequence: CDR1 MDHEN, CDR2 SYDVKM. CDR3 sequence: CASSRLAGGFEKLFF. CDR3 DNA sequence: TGTGCCAGCAGTCGCTTGGCAGGGGGTTTTGAAAAACTGTTTTTT.

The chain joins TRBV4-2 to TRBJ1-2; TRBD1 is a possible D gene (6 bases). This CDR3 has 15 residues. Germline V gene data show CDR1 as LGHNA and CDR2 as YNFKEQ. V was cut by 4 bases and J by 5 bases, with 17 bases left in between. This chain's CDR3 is CASSLGQTQQYGYTF. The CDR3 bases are TGTGCCAGCAGCCTCGGACAGACTCAACAATATGGCTACACCTTC.

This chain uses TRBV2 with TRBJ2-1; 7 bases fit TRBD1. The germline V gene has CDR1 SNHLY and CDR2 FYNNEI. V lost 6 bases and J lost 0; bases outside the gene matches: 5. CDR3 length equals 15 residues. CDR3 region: CASRPDRSSYNEQFF. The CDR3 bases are TGTGCCAGCAGACCGGACAGGAGCTCCTACAATGAGCAGTTCTTC.

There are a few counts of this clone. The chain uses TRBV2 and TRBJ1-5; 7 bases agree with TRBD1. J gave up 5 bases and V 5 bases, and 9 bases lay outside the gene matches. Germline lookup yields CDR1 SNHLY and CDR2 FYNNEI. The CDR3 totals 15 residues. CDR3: CASSTGQIDHQPQHF. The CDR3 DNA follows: TGTGCCAGCAGTACGGGACAGATCGATCATCAGCCCCAGCATTTT. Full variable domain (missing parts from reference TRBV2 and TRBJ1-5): EPEVTQTPSHQVTQMGQEVILRCVPISNHLYFYWYRQILGQKVEFLVSFYNNEISEKSEIFDDQFSVERPDGSNFTLKIRSTKLEDSAMYFCASSTGQIDHQPQHFGDGTRLSIL.

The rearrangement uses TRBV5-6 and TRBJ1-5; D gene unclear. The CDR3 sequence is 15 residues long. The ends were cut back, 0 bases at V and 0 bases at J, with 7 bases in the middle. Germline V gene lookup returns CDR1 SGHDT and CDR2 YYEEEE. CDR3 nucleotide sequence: TGTGCCAGCAGCTTGGCACTTTATAGCAATCAGCCCCAGCATTTT. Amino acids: CASSLALYSNQPQHF.

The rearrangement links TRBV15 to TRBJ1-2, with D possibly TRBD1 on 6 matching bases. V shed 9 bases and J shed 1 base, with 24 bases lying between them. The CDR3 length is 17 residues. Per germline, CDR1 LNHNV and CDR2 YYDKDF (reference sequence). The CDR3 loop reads CATGVRGLAHVNYGYTF. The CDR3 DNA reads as TGTGCCACGGGAGTCAGGGGCCTTGCCCACGTTAACTATGGCTACACCTTC.

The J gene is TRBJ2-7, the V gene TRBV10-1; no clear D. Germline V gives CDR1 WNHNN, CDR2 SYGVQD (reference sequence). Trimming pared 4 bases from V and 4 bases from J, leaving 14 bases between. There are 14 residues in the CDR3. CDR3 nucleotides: TGCGCCAGCAGTGCTCCGGGTTCTTCTTACGAGCAGTACTTC. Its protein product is CASSAPGSSYEQYF.

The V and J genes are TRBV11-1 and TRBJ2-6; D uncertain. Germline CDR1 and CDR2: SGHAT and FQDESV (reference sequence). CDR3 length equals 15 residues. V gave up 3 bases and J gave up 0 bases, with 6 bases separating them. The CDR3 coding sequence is TGTGCCAGCAGCTTTTTCAGCTCTGGGGCCAACGTCCTGACTTTC. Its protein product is CASSFFSSGANVLTF.

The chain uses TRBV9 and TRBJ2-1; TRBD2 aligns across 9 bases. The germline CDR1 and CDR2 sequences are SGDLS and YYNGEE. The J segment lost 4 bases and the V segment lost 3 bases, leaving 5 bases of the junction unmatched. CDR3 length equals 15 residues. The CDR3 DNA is TGTGCCAGCAGCGAATGGACTAGCGATTACAATGAGCAGTTCTTC. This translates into CASSEWTSDYNEQFF.

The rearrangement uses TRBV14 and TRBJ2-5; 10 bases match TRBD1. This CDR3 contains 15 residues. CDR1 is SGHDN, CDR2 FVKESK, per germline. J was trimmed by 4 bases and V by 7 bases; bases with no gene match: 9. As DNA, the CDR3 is TGTGCCAGCACTCAACAGGGGACAGGGGTAGAGACCCAGTACTTC. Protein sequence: CASTQQGTGVETQYF.

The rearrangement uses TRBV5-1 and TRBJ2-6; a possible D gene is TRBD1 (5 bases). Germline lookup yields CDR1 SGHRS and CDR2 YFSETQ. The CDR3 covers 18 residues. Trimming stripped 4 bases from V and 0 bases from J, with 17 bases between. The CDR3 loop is CASSKGDVVSSGANVLTF. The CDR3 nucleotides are TGCGCCAGCAGCAAAGGGGATGTTGTCTCCTCTGGGGCCAACGTCCTGACTTTC.

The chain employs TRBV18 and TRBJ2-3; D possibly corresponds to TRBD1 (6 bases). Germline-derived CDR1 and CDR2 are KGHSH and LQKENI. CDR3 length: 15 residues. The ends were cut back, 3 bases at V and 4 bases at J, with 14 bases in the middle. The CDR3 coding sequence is TGTGCCAGCTCACCCCAGGGGTTCGACGCAGATACGCAGTATTTT. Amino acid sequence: CASSPQGFDADTQYF. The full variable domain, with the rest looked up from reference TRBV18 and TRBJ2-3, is NAGVMQNPRHLVRRRGQEARLRCSPMKGHSHVYWYRQLPEEGLKFMVYLQKENIIDESGMPKERFSAEFPKEGPSILRIQQVVRGDSAAYFCASSPQGFDADTQYFGPGTRLTVL.

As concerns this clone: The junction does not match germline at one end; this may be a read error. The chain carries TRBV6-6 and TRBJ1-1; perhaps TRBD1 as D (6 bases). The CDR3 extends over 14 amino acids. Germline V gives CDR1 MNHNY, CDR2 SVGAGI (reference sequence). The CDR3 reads CASSSRTGNPEAFF. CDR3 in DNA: TGTGCCAGCAGCTCCCGCACAGGGAACCCTGAAGCTTTCTTT.